The 24 T cell receptor beta chains listed next were all sequenced from one sample in a study of OX40 agonist ivuxolimab in advanced cancers. Assay: immunoSEQ multiplex PCR; the TCRdb copy retains only in-frame clones and omits some. The sample lists some 50,000 clones; approximately 91% were seen once. Sequencing was performed on CD4+ or CD8+ T cells sorted from blood, taken in a trial of the OX40 agonist ivuxolimab. Receptors were obtained from an adult with an advanced solid tumor such as melanoma, head and neck, liver or kidney cancer.

In this sample, this clone turned up a few times. The V call is TRBV2, the J call TRBJ1-1; 8 bases are shared with TRBD1. This CDR3 has 13 amino acids. V was clipped by 10 bases and J by 4 bases; unmatched bases: 8. Germline CDR1 and CDR2: SNHLY and FYNNEI. Here the CDR3 DNA reads TGTGCCATCAGCACTACAGGGGGCACTGAAGCTTTCTTT. Its translation is CAISTTGGTEAFF.

In DNA, the CDR3 is TGTGCCAGCAGCGGTGACGGTGGCGGGGAGCTGTTTTTT. It encodes CASSGDGGGELFF. The chain is built from TRBV5-4 and TRBJ2-2; D uncertain. Germline loops: CDR1 SGHNT, CDR2 YYREEE (reference sequence). The CDR3 has 13 amino acids. The V end lost 4 bases, the J end lost 7 bases, and 11 bases lay between the germline ends. Looking up the rest from reference TRBV5-4 and TRBJ2-2 gives the full variable domain: ETGVTQSPTHLIKTRGQQVTLRCSSQSGHNTVSWYQQALGQGPQFIFQYYREEENGRGNFPPRFSGLQFPNYSSELNVNALELDDSALYLCASSGDGGGELFFGEGSRLTVL.

The rearrangement joins TRBV7-8 to TRBJ2-7; D is uncertain. Germline lookup yields CDR1 SGHVS and CDR2 FQNEAQ. The CDR3 spans 14 residues. V was shortened by 1 base and J by 0 bases, with 7 bases between the two germline ends. CDR3 region: CASSLDGSSYEQYF. CDR3 bases: TGTGCCAGCAGCTTAGATGGAAGCTCCTACGAGCAGTACTTC.

V is TRBV14 and J is TRBJ2-1, with 16 bases aligning to TRBD2. Unmatched junction bases numbered 2, after V lost 4 bases and J lost 8 bases. The V gene's germline CDR1 is SGHDN and CDR2 FVKESK. This CDR3 comprises 15 residues. CDR3 protein: CASSLGTSGGDEQFF. Written as DNA, the CDR3 is TGTGCCAGCAGCCTTGGGACTAGCGGGGGGGATGAGCAGTTCTTC.

This clone occurred once. The junction differs from germline at one of its ends, possibly a read error. V is TRBV6-5 and J is TRBJ1-2, with D perhaps TRBD1 (6 bases). Germline V lookup: CDR1 MNHEY, CDR2 SVGAGI. The CDR3 extends over 13 amino acids. As DNA, the CDR3 is TGTACCAGCAGTTACGCCAGGGGTTATGGCTACACCTTC. This encodes CTSSYARGYGYTF.

This clone was seen just once. This chain joins TRBV13 and TRBJ1-6; no clear D gene. CDR3 length: 17 residues. Germline loops: CDR1 PRHDT, CDR2 FYEKMQ (reference sequence). V was clipped by 2 bases and J by 0 bases, with 11 bases between them. The CDR3 nucleotides are TGTGCCAGCAGCTTATATGGCGTGAGCTCCTATAATTCACCCCTCCACTTT. This encodes CASSLYGVSSYNSPLHF.

The count of this clone is one. The chain links TRBV5-6 to TRBJ1-2; D is ambiguous. Deletions cut 0 bases from V and 8 bases from J, with 14 bases between. Germline V gene lookup returns CDR1 SGHDT and CDR2 YYEEEE. This CDR3 is built from 14 residues. This CDR3 is CASSLVEVSGGYTF. CDR3 in DNA: TGTGCCAGCAGCTTGGTGGAGGTTTCAGGCGGCTACACCTTC.

Only one count was recorded for this clone. CDR3 DNA sequence: TGTGCCAGTAGTACTTCTAGCGGTACCTACTACGAGCAGTACTTC. This translates into CASSTSSGTYYEQYF. The chain has TRBV19 and TRBJ2-7; the match to TRBD2 covers 7 bases. CDR1 is LNHDA, CDR2 SQIVND, per germline (reference sequence). The junction had 9 bases not matched to a gene; V was cut back by 4 bases and J by 3 bases. The CDR3 extends over 15 amino acids. Using reference TRBV19 and TRBJ2-7 for the parts outside the CDR3, the full variable domain is DGGITQSPKYLFRKEGQNVTLSCEQNLNHDAMYWYRQDPGQGLRLIYYSQIVNDFQKGDIAEGYSVSREKKESFPLTVTSAQKNPTAFYLCASSTSSGTYYEQYFGPGTRLTVT.

V usage is TRBV7-3 and J usage is TRBJ1-2; D is uncertain. CDR1 and CDR2 (germline): SGHTA, FQGTGA. There are 13 residues in the CDR3. Trimming stripped 5 bases from V and 6 bases from J, with 13 bases between. Here the CDR3 DNA reads TGTGCCAGCAGCCTCTACGGGGTGGATGGCTACACCTTC. This codes for CASSLYGVDGYTF.

The rearrangement uses TRBV7-9 and TRBJ2-3; D is uncertain. CDR1 SEHNR and CDR2 FQNEAQ come from the germline V gene (reference sequence). This CDR3 has 11 residues. V was clipped by 8 bases and J by 5 bases, with 8 bases between them. The CDR3 bases are TGTGCCAGCGACAAAGGAGATACGCAGTATTTT. Translating gives CASDKGDTQYF. Together with reference TRBV7-9 and TRBJ2-3, the CDR3 gives the full variable domain: DTGVSQNPRHKITKRGQNVTFRCDPISEHNRLYWYRQTLGQGPEFLTYFQNEAQLEKSRLLSDRFSAERPKGSFSTLEIQRTEQGDSAMYLCASDKGDTQYFGPGTRLTVL.

The rearrangement joins TRBV7-2 to TRBJ2-7; 7 nucleotides line up with TRBD1. The germline V gene encodes CDR1 SGHTA and CDR2 FQGNSA. With V trimmed by 3 bases and J by 6 bases, 11 bases remained unmatched. The CDR3 is 15 amino acids. CDR3 DNA: TGTGCCAGCAGCTTCCTGACAGGGACAGAGGGCGAGCAGTACTTC. As protein: CASSFLTGTEGEQYF. The whole variable domain, filled in from reference TRBV7-2 and TRBJ2-7, reads GAGVSQSPSNKVTEKGKDVELRCDPISGHTALYWYRQSLGQGLEFLIYFQGNSAPDKSGLPSDRFSAERTGGSVSTLTIQRTQQEDSAVYLCASSFLTGTEGEQYFGPGTRLTVT.

The chain joins TRBV19 to TRBJ1-2; no clear D gene. Per germline, CDR1 LNHDA and CDR2 SQIVND (reference sequence). The CDR3 is 12 residues long. V lost 3 bases and J lost 8, with 10 bases in between. CDR3 protein: CASSIGRRGYTF. The CDR3 DNA follows: TGTGCCAGTAGTATCGGGCGGCGGGGCTACACCTTC.

V usage is TRBV4-1 and J usage is TRBJ2-7; D is perhaps TRBD1 or TRBD2 (5 bases each). This CDR3 is 18 amino acids long. V was trimmed by 4 bases and J by 2 bases, leaving 24 bases between them. Germline CDR1 MGHRA, CDR2 YSYEKL. CDR3 protein: CASSLPSGPPGRPYEQYF. Written as DNA, the CDR3 is TGCGCCAGCAGCCTCCCATCGGGGCCCCCAGGCCGGCCCTACGAGCAGTACTTC.

The chain employs TRBV2 and TRBJ1-1, with D uncertain. Germline loops: CDR1 SNHLY, CDR2 FYNNEI. With 4 bases removed from V and 3 bases from J, the gap between germline ends came to 6 bases. The CDR3 runs to 12 residues. CDR3 nucleotides: TGTGCCAGCAGTGTACTCGACACTGAAGCTTTCTTT. It yields the protein CASSVLDTEAFF.

This chain links TRBV29-1 with TRBJ1-3, with D maybe TRBD1 (6 bases). This CDR3 is 14 amino acids long. CDR1 is SQVTM, CDR2 ANQGSEA, per germline. The V end was cut by 5 bases, the J end by 2 bases, with 13 bases between. In DNA, the CDR3 is TGCAGCGTTTCTCACGACAGGACTGGAAACACCATATATTTT. As protein: CSVSHDRTGNTIYF.

The chain's CDR3 is CASSRGGLTDTQYF. As DNA, the CDR3 is TGTGCCAGCAGTCGGGGGGGCCTTACAGATACGCAGTATTTT. The chain is built from TRBV27 and TRBJ2-3; 8 bases line up with TRBD2. V lost 5 bases, J lost 3 bases, and 4 bases stayed unmatched. The CDR3 is 14 amino acids. Germline CDR1 and CDR2: MNHEY and SMNVEV (reference sequence).

This clone was observed a single time. The CDR3 nucleotides read TGTGCCAGCAGCGTAGAGGGGCTAACTTACTACGAGCAGTACTTC. Its protein product is CASSVEGLTYYEQYF. The chain employs TRBV9 and TRBJ2-7, with TRBD1 as a possible D gene (5 bases). V gave up 0 bases and J gave up 3 bases, with 13 bases separating them. The CDR3 covers 15 residues. The germline CDR1 and CDR2 sequences are SGDLS and YYNGEE.

This rearrangement joins TRBV6-1 to TRBJ2-1, with unresolved D. V dropped 6 bases and J dropped 7 bases, with 16 bases sitting between them. CDR1 and CDR2 (germline): MNHNS, SASEGT. The CDR3 consists of 14 residues. The CDR3 is CASSQAGFGNEQFF. CDR3 bases: TGTGCCAGCAGCCAAGCCGGGTTCGGTAATGAGCAGTTCTTC.

The chain links TRBV19 to TRBJ1-5; a weak D match, TRBD1 (6 bases). The V end was cut by 1 base, the J end by 8 bases, with 12 bases between. Per germline, CDR1 LNHDA and CDR2 SQIVND (reference sequence). The CDR3 consists of 14 residues. As DNA, the CDR3 is TGTGCCAGTAGTATAGGAAGGGGGATAGAGCCCCAGCATTTT. Translated, it gives CASSIGRGIEPQHF.

This sequence joins TRBV7-6 and TRBJ2-7, with 9 bases identical to TRBD2. The CDR3 loop spans 15 amino acids. V was pared by 1 base and J by 5 bases, with 6 bases of the junction left unmatched. CDR1 is SGHVS and CDR2 is FNYEAQ in the germline V gene. The CDR3 loop is CASSLVGGGANEQYF. CDR3 nucleotides: TGTGCCAGCAGCTTAGTCGGCGGGGGGGCTAACGAGCAGTACTTC.

This sequence joins TRBV6-1 and TRBJ2-7; D tentatively fits TRBD1 or TRBD2 (5 bases each). CDR3 length: 15 residues. V lost 5 bases to trimming and J lost 3 bases, with 17 bases between them. Germline CDR1 reads MNHNS; CDR2 reads SASEGT. CDR3 protein: CASSLQGDRNYEQYF. The DNA of the CDR3 is TGTGCCAGCAGTCTCCAGGGAGATCGAAACTACGAGCAGTACTTC.

This clone has a single count. J is TRBJ2-1 and V is TRBV5-5, with D tentatively TRBD1 (7 bases). The CDR3 runs to 14 residues. The germline gives CDR1 SGHKS, CDR2 YYEKEE (reference sequence). Trimming cost V 2 bases and J 10 bases, with 16 bases left between them. The CDR3 sequence: CASSFGGYRGEQFF. The CDR3 nucleotides are TGTGCCAGCAGCTTCGGGGGATACAGGGGCGAGCAGTTCTTC.

The CDR3 protein is CASSSIDSSNQPQHF. In nucleotides, the CDR3 is TGTGCCAGTAGTAGCATTGACAGTAGCAATCAGCCCCAGCATTTT. The J gene is TRBJ1-5, the V gene TRBV19, with D possibly being TRBD1 (5 bases). There are 15 residues in the CDR3. Trimming took 4 bases from V and 0 from J, leaving 10 bases between them. From germline, CDR1 is LNHDA and CDR2 SQIVND (reference sequence).

The chain recombines TRBV7-6 with TRBJ2-7; 7 positions agree with TRBD1. Unmatched junction bases numbered 4, after V lost 1 base and J lost 4 bases. Germline values: CDR1 SGHVS, CDR2 FNYEAQ. This CDR3 spans 14 amino acids. The CDR3 region is CASSLGAGGYEQYF. DNA for the CDR3: TGTGCCAGCAGCTTAGGGGCAGGGGGATACGAGCAGTACTTC.